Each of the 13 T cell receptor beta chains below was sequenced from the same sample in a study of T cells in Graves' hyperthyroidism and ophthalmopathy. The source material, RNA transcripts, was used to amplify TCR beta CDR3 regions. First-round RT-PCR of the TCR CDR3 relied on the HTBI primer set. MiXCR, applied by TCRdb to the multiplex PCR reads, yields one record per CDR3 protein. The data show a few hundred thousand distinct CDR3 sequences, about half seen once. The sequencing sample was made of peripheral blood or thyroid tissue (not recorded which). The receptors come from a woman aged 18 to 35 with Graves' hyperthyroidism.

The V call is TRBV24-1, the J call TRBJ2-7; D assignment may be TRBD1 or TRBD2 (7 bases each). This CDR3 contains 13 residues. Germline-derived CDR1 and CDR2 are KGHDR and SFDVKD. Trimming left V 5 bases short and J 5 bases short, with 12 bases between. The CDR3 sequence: CATSGSGGDEQYF. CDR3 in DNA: TGTGCCACCAGTGGGTCAGGGGGGGACGAGCAGTACTTC.

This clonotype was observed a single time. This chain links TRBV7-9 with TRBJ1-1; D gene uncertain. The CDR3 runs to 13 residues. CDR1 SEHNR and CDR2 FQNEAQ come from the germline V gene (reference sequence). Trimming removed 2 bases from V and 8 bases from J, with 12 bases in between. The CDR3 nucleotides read TGTGCCAGCAGCTTAATTGCCGGGAGAGAAGCTTTCTTT. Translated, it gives CASSLIAGREAFF.

The chain's CDR3 is CASSPRGGGYEQYF. CDR3 in DNA: TGTGCCAGCAGTCCCCGGGGGGGAGGCTACGAGCAGTACTTC. The chain joins TRBV27 to TRBJ2-7, with 8 bases that match TRBD2. The CDR3 is made up of 14 amino acids. Germline lookup yields CDR1 MNHEY and CDR2 SMNVEV (reference sequence). V lost 5 bases and J lost 3; bases outside the gene matches: 6.

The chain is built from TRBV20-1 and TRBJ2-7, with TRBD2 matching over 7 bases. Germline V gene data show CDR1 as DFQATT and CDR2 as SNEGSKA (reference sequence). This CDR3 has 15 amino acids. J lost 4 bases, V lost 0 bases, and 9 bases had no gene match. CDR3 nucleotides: TGCAGTGCTAGAGACTGGGACGGGGGGAGGTACGAGCAGTACTTC. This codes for CSARDWDGGRYEQYF.

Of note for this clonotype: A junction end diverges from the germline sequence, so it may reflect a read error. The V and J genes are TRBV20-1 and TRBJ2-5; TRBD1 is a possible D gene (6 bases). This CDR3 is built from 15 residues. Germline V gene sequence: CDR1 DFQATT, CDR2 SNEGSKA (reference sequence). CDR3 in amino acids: CSARGPGTGFETQYF. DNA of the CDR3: TGCAGTGCCAGAGGCCCGGGTACAGGGTTTGAGACCCAGTACTTC.

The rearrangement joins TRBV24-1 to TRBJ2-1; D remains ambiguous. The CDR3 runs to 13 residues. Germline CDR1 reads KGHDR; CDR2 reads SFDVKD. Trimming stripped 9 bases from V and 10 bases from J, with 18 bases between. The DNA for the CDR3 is TGTGCCACCCGACCGGGCGGTACTGAAGAGCAGTTCTTC. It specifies CATRPGGTEEQFF.

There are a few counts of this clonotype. This CDR3 is CASWTGYYEQYF. The CDR3 nucleotides read TGTGCCAGCTGGACAGGTTACTACGAGCAGTACTTC. This chain uses TRBV27 with TRBJ2-7; 7 bases match TRBD1. V gave up 8 bases and J gave up 3 bases; unmatched junction bases: 4. Germline-derived CDR1 and CDR2 are MNHEY and SMNVEV (reference sequence). The CDR3 runs 12 residues.

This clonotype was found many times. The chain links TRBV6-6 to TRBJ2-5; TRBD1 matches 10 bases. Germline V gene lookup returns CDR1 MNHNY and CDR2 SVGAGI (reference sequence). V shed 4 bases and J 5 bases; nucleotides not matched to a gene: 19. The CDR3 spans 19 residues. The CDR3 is CASSLYTSPGQGQWETQYF. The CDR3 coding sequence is TGTGCCAGCAGTTTGTACACGTCGCCGGGACAGGGGCAATGGGAGACCCAGTACTTC.

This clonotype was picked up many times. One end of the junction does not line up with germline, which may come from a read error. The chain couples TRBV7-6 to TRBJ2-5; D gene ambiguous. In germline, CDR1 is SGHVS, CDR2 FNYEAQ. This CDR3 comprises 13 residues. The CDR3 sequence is CASSLNRQATQYF. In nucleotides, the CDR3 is TGTGCCAGCAGCTTAAACCGTCAAGCGACCCAGTACTTC.

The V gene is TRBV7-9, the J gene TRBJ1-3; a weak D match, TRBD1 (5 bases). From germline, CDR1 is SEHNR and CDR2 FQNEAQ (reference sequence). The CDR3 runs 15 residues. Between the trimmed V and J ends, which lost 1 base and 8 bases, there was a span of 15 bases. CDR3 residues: CASSLDGTWCYTIYF. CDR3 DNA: TGTGCCAGCAGCTTAGACGGGACCTGGTGTTACACCATATATTTT.

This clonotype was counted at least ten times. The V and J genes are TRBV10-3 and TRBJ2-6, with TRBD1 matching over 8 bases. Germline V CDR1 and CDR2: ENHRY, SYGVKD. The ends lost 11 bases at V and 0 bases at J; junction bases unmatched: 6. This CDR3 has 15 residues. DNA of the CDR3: TGTGCCGCCGGGACAGGACTCTCTGGGGCCAACGTCCTGACTTTC. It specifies CAAGTGLSGANVLTF.

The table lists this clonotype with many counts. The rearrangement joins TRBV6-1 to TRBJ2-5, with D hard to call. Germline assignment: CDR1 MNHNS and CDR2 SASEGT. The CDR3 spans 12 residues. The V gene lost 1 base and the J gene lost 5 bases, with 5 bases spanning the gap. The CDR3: CASSEVYETQYF. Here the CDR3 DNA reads TGTGCCAGCAGTGAAGTATATGAGACCCAGTACTTC.

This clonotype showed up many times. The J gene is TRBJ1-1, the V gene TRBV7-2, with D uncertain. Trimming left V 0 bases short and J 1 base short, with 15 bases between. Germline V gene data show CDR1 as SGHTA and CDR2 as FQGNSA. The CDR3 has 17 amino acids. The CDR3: CASSLAVSYGRNTEAFF. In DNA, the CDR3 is TGTGCCAGCAGCTTAGCGGTGTCCTACGGAAGGAACACTGAAGCTTTCTTT.